Below, 7 T cell receptor beta chains from the same sample are listed, as sequenced in a study of T cell repertoires in cytomegalovirus infection. The antigens these receptors bind are not known. From the reads, TCRdb called clonotypes with MiXCR, one entry per CDR3 protein. The top ten clones hold around an eighth of a sample with hundreds of thousands of distinct CDR3 sequences, under 40% of them seen once. The material was cultured CD8+ T cells from PBMCs, obtained from culture after CMV antigen stimulation. These receptor sequences come from a human donor in good health (CMV status not recorded). Some clones in this sample may be carry-over from other donors' samples.

This clonotype has just a few counts. The chain carries TRBV4-3 and TRBJ2-3; D may be TRBD1 or TRBD2 (6 bases each). The V end lost 0 bases, the J end lost 0 bases, and 13 bases lay between the germline ends. In germline, CDR1 is LGHNA, CDR2 YSLEER. The CDR3 runs 17 residues. CDR3 nucleotides: TGCGCCAGCAGCCAAGATGTTCCGGGGGCTAGCACAGATACGCAGTATTTT. Translated: CASSQDVPGASTDTQYF.

This clonotype was seen many times. The V gene is TRBV7-8, the J gene TRBJ2-1, with TRBD1 matching 11 bases. The germline V gene has CDR1 SGHVS and CDR2 FQNEAQ. CDR3 length: 15 residues. J gave up 9 bases and V 8 bases, and 12 bases lay outside the gene matches. The CDR3 region has the DNA TGTGCCAGCGAGACCGGGACAGGGGGGTTGGTTGAGCAGTTCTTC. Its protein product is CASETGTGGLVEQFF.

The chain joins TRBV4-3 to TRBJ1-1; TRBD1 matches at 10 bases. The V gene's germline CDR1 is LGHNA and CDR2 YSLEER. Trimming took 0 bases from V and 7 from J; bases not matched to a gene: 5. The CDR3 totals 15 residues. CDR3 region: CASSQDSGTGVEAFF. For the CDR3, the DNA is TGCGCCAGCAGCCAAGATTCTGGGACAGGGGTTGAAGCTTTCTTT.

The chain carries TRBV20-1 and TRBJ2-7, with a tentative D call TRBD2 (6 bases). CDR3 length equals 14 residues. Deletions cut 0 bases from V and 0 bases from J, with 9 bases between. CDR1 is DFQATT, CDR2 SNEGSKA, per germline (reference sequence). This CDR3 is CSAREEGSSYEQYF. The CDR3 DNA reads TGCAGTGCTAGAGAGGAGGGGAGCTCCTACGAGCAGTACTTC.

Regarding this clonotype: Likely a read error: the CDR3 ends without its conserved phenylalanine or tryptophan. The chain is built from TRBV5-1 and TRBJ2-7, with 7 bases aligning to TRBD1. The germline CDR1 and CDR2 sequences are SGHRS and YFSETQ. J lost 2 bases, V lost 1 base, and 0 bases had no gene match. The CDR3 sequence is 13 residues long. The CDR3 DNA reads as TGCGCCAGCAGCTTGACAGGGGCCTACGAGCAGTACGCC. It specifies CASSLTGAYEQYA.

This clonotype was counted a few times. One junction end does not reproduce the germline sequence, and a read error may be involved. J is TRBJ2-5 and V is TRBV5-5; 12 nucleotides match TRBD1. Germline-derived CDR1 and CDR2 are SGHKS and YYEKEE (reference sequence). The CDR3 has 15 residues. The DNA for the CDR3 is TGTGCCAGCAGTTTGGGACAGGGGGCGGGCGAGACCCAGTACTTC. Encoded protein: CASSLGQGAGETQYF.

This clonotype was seen more than once but under ten times. The chain employs TRBV7-9 and TRBJ1-1; unclear D gene. The CDR3 extends over 11 amino acids. V lost 2 bases and J 7 bases, leaving 5 bases between the germline ends. CDR1 SEHNR and CDR2 FQNEAQ come from the germline V gene (reference sequence). CDR3 protein: CASSLRSEAFF. DNA for the CDR3: TGTGCCAGCAGCTTACGGAGTGAAGCTTTCTTT.